A single sample gave rise to the 27 T cell receptor beta chains below, sequenced in a study of shared T cell receptors in the human thymus (dated by TCRdb to the early 2020s). Library generation was performed with the immunoSEQ multiplex PCR assay. What TCRdb holds here is the immuneACCESS table cut down to in-frame rearrangements. Part of the clones is not present; checked against another copy, under half of the missing clones reflect an unresolved V gene, and the others are unexplained. For this sample there are approximately 580,000 clones; roughly 74% appear just once. The top ten clonotypes cover more than 0.01% of the sample. This sample was also put to use in a study of human thymus T cells.

The source material was thymocytes. These receptors originate from a boy in the first two years of life with a congenital heart defect. Donor details come from another sample of the same person, matched by shared clones.

The chain uses TRBV11-3 and TRBJ2-3; D possibly corresponds to TRBD1 (6 bases). The CDR3 totals 16 residues. Germline V gene lookup returns CDR1 SGHNT and CDR2 YENEEA. V gave up 7 bases and J gave up 3 bases, with 20 bases separating them. The CDR3 reads CASTNPGGGLTDTQYF. CDR3 DNA sequence: TGTGCCAGCACCAATCCTGGTGGGGGCTTAACAGATACGCAGTATTTT.

The chain is built from TRBV5-1 and TRBJ2-7; 8 positions match TRBD2. The V gene's germline CDR1 is SGHRS and CDR2 YFSETQ. V lost 4 bases, J lost 7 bases, and 13 bases stayed unmatched. This CDR3 comprises 15 residues. The CDR3 reads CASSPVGGRPLEQYF. DNA of the CDR3: TGCGCCAGCAGCCCAGTTGGCGGGAGGCCCCTTGAGCAGTACTTC.

The CDR3 DNA reads TGTGCCACCATTCTGACAGGGACGAACACCGGGGAGCTGTTTTTT. Its protein is CATILTGTNTGELFF. The genes are TRBV6-4 and TRBJ2-2; 7 nucleotides agree with TRBD1. The CDR3 is 15 residues long. The V gene's germline CDR1 is MRHNA and CDR2 SNTAGT. The trim removed 10 bases at V and 0 bases at J, leaving 8 bases unmatched.

This clone was counted a few times. The chain combines TRBV6-1 with TRBJ2-6, with D possibly TRBD1 on 6 matching bases. The CDR3 contains 17 residues. Trimming took 2 bases from V and 0 from J, leaving 11 bases between them. The germline gives CDR1 MNHNS, CDR2 SASEGT. This chain's CDR3 is CASSEPYRDSGANVLTF. CDR3 DNA: TGTGCCAGCAGTGAACCATACAGGGACTCTGGGGCCAACGTCCTGACTTTC.

The rearrangement links TRBV4-2 to TRBJ1-5; a weak D match, TRBD1 (5 bases). Germline V lookup: CDR1 LGHNA, CDR2 YNFKEQ. The CDR3 sequence is 13 residues long. With 4 bases removed from V and 5 bases from J, the gap between germline ends came to 9 bases. In DNA form, the CDR3 reads TGTGCCAGCAGCCGACAGCTAGATCAGCCCCAGCATTTT. Its protein product is CASSRQLDQPQHF.

The J gene is TRBJ2-7, the V gene TRBV6-1; 11 bases agree with TRBD1. Germline CDR1 is MNHNS and CDR2 is SASEGT. CDR3 length: 13 amino acids. V lost 6 bases to trimming and J lost 5 bases; unmatched junction nucleotides: 3. CDR3 sequence: CASRRTGGNEQYF. DNA for the CDR3: TGTGCCAGCAGGCGGACAGGGGGCAACGAGCAGTACTTC.

The chain recombines TRBV25-1 with TRBJ2-1; possible D gene TRBD1, 6 bases. Trimming stripped 5 bases from V and 3 bases from J, with 14 bases between. The V gene's germline CDR1 is MGHDK and CDR2 SYGVNS. The length of the CDR3 is 15 residues. The CDR3 is CASSPRDKDYNEQFF. The CDR3 DNA sequence: TGTGCCAGCAGTCCCCGGGACAAAGACTACAATGAGCAGTTCTTC.

This clone has just a few counts. This rearrangement joins TRBV25-1 to TRBJ1-1, with TRBD1 matching over 7 bases. The junction had 3 bases not matched to a gene; V was cut back by 5 bases and J by 0 bases. This CDR3 region has 14 residues. From germline, CDR1 is MGHDK and CDR2 SYGVNS. CDR3 sequence: CASSPGGMNTEAFF. CDR3 nucleotides: TGTGCCAGCAGTCCAGGGGGTATGAACACTGAAGCTTTCTTT.

This chain links TRBV19 with TRBJ1-1; 8 nucleotides line up with TRBD1. V shed 8 bases and J 0 bases; nucleotides not matched to a gene: 8. The CDR3 loop spans 15 amino acids. Germline assignment: CDR1 LNHDA and CDR2 SQIVND (reference sequence). The CDR3 loop reads CASGDRGYMNTEAFF. CDR3 sequence (DNA): TGTGCCAGTGGAGACAGGGGATACATGAACACTGAAGCTTTCTTT.

On this clone: The junction departs from germline at one end; a sequencing error may be responsible. The rearrangement links TRBV7-7 to TRBJ2-3, with TRBD2 as a possible D gene (5 bases). This CDR3 region has 15 residues. CDR1 is SSHAT, CDR2 FNYEAQ, per germline (reference sequence). CDR3 DNA sequence: TGTGCTAGCAGCCCTCTAGCTCGAGGCACAGATACGCAGTATTTT. Translation: CASSPLARGTDTQYF.

This chain joins TRBV4-3 and TRBJ2-7; D not resolved. Germline V gene sequence: CDR1 LGHNA, CDR2 YSLEER. CDR3 size: 15 residues. V lost 4 bases and J 3 bases, leaving 16 bases between the germline ends. CDR3 nucleotides: TGCGCCAGCAGCCGATTCTTCCAGAAGAACTACGAGCAGTACTTC. Translating it yields CASSRFFQKNYEQYF.

The J gene is TRBJ2-4, the V gene TRBV4-3; TRBD2 matches at 12 bases. The CDR3 totals 18 residues. V lost 2 bases and J lost 0; bases outside the gene matches: 5. CDR1 and CDR2 (germline): LGHNA, YSLEER. The CDR3 nucleotides read TGCGCCAGCAGCCAATGGACTAGCGGGGCCGTAGCCAAAAACATTCAGTACTTC. Its translation: CASSQWTSGAVAKNIQYF.

The rearrangement links TRBV7-2 to TRBJ2-7; TRBD1 matches 7 bases. The CDR3 loop spans 16 amino acids. V gave up 5 bases and J gave up 1 base; unmatched junction bases: 11. The V gene's germline CDR1 is SGHTA and CDR2 FQGNSA. The CDR3 DNA sequence: TGTGCCAGCAGCGGACCCGGGACAGAAGCTTCCTACGAGCAGTACTTC. The encoded protein is CASSGPGTEASYEQYF.

This clone showed up just a few times. CDR3: CASSIPGHRDTEAFF. The CDR3 nucleotides are TGTGCCAGTAGTATACCCGGGCACAGGGACACTGAAGCTTTCTTT. This chain links TRBV19 with TRBJ1-1; tentative D call: TRBD1 (6 bases). This CDR3 spans 15 amino acids. Germline-derived CDR1 and CDR2 are LNHDA and SQIVND (reference sequence). The V gene lost 2 bases and the J gene lost 3 bases, with 13 bases spanning the gap.

This clone was counted only a few times. V and J are TRBV2 and TRBJ2-1, with 9 nucleotides matching TRBD2. Looked up from germline, CDR1 is SNHLY and CDR2 is FYNNEI. The CDR3 covers 14 residues. V shed 9 bases and J 5 bases; nucleotides not matched to a gene: 8. Here the CDR3 DNA reads TGTGCCAGTTTAGCGGGAGTGAAGGACAATGAGCAGTTCTTC. This encodes CASLAGVKDNEQFF.

The chain uses TRBV11-2 and TRBJ2-1; TRBD1 is a possible D gene (5 bases). CDR1 and CDR2 from the germline V gene are SGHAT and FQNNGV. Deletions cut 5 bases from V and 4 bases from J, with 9 bases between. The CDR3 is 13 amino acids. The CDR3 loop reads CASSPREYNEQFF. The CDR3 bases are TGTGCCAGCAGCCCCAGGGAATACAATGAGCAGTTCTTC.

The chain uses TRBV5-8 and TRBJ1-5, with 12 bases fitting TRBD1. Germline trimming cut 0 bases from V and 2 bases from J; bases unmatched to any gene: 9. This CDR3 comprises 19 residues. Germline CDR1 reads SGHTS; CDR2 reads YDEGEE. The CDR3 coding sequence is TGTGCCAGCAGCTTGGTAGTGGGACAGGGGGCGCGGGGCAATCAGCCCCAGCATTTT. This translates into CASSLVVGQGARGNQPQHF.

The V gene is TRBV2, the J gene TRBJ1-1; D unresolved. CDR1 and CDR2 from the germline V gene are SNHLY and FYNNEI. Between the trimmed V and J ends, which lost 8 bases and 10 bases, there was a span of 11 bases. The CDR3 consists of 10 residues. The chain's CDR3 is CASGARRAFF. Here the CDR3 DNA reads TGTGCCAGCGGAGCGAGAAGAGCTTTCTTT.

This clone has just a few counts. The rearrangement joins TRBV29-1 to TRBJ2-5; D remains ambiguous. The germline CDR1 and CDR2 sequences are SQVTM and ANQGSEA. This CDR3 has 15 residues. V was shortened by 6 bases and J by 3 bases, with 20 bases between the two germline ends. The CDR3 is CSVPLGPAQKETQYF. CDR3 DNA sequence: TGCAGCGTCCCCCTTGGGCCGGCGCAAAAAGAGACCCAGTACTTC.

The chain has TRBV5-4 and TRBJ1-5; D possibly corresponds to TRBD1 (6 bases). The germline V and J ends were trimmed by 3 bases and 0 bases, with 7 bases remaining between them. In germline, CDR1 is SGHNT, CDR2 YYREEE (reference sequence). The CDR3 extends over 14 amino acids. The CDR3 region has the DNA TGTGCCAGCAGCTCGGACAGTAGCAATCAGCCCCAGCATTTT. Encoded protein: CASSSDSSNQPQHF.

The rearrangement uses TRBV14 and TRBJ2-4; 10 nucleotides align to TRBD2. CDR1 is SGHDN and CDR2 is FVKESK in the germline V gene. After removal of 2 bases from V and 3 bases from J, the junction contained 13 bases not matched to a gene. This CDR3 region has 19 residues. The CDR3 DNA reads as TGTGCCAGCAGCCAACAAGAGCGGGAGGGCCCCTATGACAAAAACATTCAGTACTTC. Translation gives CASSQQEREGPYDKNIQYF.

Worth noting for this clone: Other DNA sequences in this sample translate to the same CDR3. The chain combines TRBV9 with TRBJ2-5, with TRBD1 matching 7 bases. CDR3 size: 14 residues. V lost 0 bases, J lost 5 bases, and 4 bases stayed unmatched. Germline V gene sequence: CDR1 SGDLS, CDR2 YYNGEE. In DNA, the CDR3 is TGTGCCAGCAGCGTAGGAGGGGGCAGGGAGACCCAGTACTTC. Protein sequence: CASSVGGGRETQYF. Using reference TRBV9 and TRBJ2-5 for the parts outside the CDR3, the full variable domain is DSGVTQTPKHLITATGQRVTLRCSPRSGDLSVYWYQQSLDQGLQFLIQYYNGEERAKGNILERFSAQQFPDLHSELNLSSLELGDSALYFCASSVGGGRETQYFGPGTRLLVL.

The CDR3 is CASSQVRDRDWANEKLFF. The CDR3 DNA follows: TGTGCCAGCAGCCAAGTCCGGGACAGGGACTGGGCTAATGAAAAACTGTTTTTT. The rearrangement links TRBV4-2 to TRBJ1-4, with 9 bases that match TRBD1. J lost 3 bases, V lost 1 base, and 9 bases had no gene match. The germline gives CDR1 LGHNA, CDR2 YNFKEQ. The CDR3 spans 18 residues.

In DNA, the CDR3 is TGTGCCAGCAGCGTTGGGGAGGGGCAGGCCCTTGACGAGCAGTACTTC. This gives the protein CASSVGEGQALDEQYF. V gene TRBV9 combines with J gene TRBJ2-5; 7 nucleotides match TRBD2. The DNA end is a closer match to TRBJ2-7, so the J assignment may be wrong. This CDR3 contains 16 residues. CDR1 is SGDLS and CDR2 is YYNGEE in the germline V gene.

This clone turned up a few times. This rearrangement joins TRBV5-6 to TRBJ2-1; TRBD2 is a possible D gene (5 bases). The V end lost 0 bases, the J end lost 10 bases, and 14 bases lay between the germline ends. The CDR3 is 14 amino acids. Germline CDR1 and CDR2: SGHDT and YYEEEE. Here the CDR3 DNA reads TGTGCCAGCAGCTTGGTCTACAGCGGCCAGGAGCAGTTCTTC. It yields the protein CASSLVYSGQEQFF.

The chain has TRBV20-1 and TRBJ1-1; the match to TRBD1 covers 7 bases. The V gene's germline CDR1 is DFQATT and CDR2 SNEGSKA (reference sequence). The CDR3 covers 11 residues. Unmatched junction bases numbered 9, after V lost 6 bases and J lost 11 bases. The CDR3 DNA follows: TGCAGTGCCATCCGGGACAGCGACGCTTTCTTT. It codes for CSAIRDSDAFF.

This clone was observed once. The CDR3 region is CASSLGRDTNNEQFF. CDR3 nucleotide sequence: TGCGCCAGCAGCTTGGGCCGGGACACGAACAATGAGCAGTTCTTC. The chain joins TRBV5-1 to TRBJ2-1, with a weak D call TRBD1 (6 bases). The CDR3 has 15 amino acids. V was cut by 0 bases and J by 5 bases, with 12 bases left in between. Germline V gene lookup returns CDR1 SGHRS and CDR2 YFSETQ.